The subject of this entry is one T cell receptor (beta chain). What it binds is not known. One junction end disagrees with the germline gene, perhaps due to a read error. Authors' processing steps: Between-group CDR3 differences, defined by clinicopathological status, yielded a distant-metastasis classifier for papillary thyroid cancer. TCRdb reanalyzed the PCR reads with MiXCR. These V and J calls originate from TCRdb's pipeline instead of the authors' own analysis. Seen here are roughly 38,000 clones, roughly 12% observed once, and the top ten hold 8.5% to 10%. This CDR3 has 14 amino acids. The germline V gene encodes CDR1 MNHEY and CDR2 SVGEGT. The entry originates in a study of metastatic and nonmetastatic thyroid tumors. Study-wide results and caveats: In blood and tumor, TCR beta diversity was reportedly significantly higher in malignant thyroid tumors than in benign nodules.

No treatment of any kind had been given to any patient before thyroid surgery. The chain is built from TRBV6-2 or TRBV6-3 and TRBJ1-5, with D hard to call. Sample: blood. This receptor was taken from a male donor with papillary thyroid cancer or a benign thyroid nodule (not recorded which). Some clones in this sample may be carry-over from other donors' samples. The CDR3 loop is CASRLPQSNQPQHF. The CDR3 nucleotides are TGTGCCAGCAGGCTCCCTCAATCCAATCAGCCCCAACATTTT.